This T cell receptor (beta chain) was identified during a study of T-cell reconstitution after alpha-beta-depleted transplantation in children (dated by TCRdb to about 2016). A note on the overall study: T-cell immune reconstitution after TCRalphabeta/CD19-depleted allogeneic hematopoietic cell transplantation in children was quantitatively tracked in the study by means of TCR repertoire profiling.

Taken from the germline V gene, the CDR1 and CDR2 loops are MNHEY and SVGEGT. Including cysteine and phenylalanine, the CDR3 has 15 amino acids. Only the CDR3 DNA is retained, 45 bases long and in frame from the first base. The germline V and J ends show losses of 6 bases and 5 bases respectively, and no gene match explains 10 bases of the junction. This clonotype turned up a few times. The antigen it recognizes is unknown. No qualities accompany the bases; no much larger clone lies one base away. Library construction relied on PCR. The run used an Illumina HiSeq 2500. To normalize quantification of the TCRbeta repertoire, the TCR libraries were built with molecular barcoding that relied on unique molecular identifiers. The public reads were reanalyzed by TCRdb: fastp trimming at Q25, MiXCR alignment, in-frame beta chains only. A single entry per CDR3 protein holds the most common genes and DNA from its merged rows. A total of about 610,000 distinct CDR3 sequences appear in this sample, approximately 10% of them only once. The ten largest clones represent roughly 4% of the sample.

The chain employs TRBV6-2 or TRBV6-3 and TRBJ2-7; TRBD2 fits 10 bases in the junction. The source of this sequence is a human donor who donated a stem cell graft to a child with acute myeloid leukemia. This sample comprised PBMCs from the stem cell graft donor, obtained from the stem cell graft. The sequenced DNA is TGTGCCAGCAGACACTCTAGCGGGAGTTTGAACGAGCAGTACTTC. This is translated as CASRHSSGSLNEQYF.